This TCR beta chain comes out of a study of T-cell reconstitution after alpha-beta-depleted transplantation in children. Points from the study as a whole: Alpha-beta T cells present about two months after transplant were reported to originate from several hundred expanded graft clones. From newly produced T cells came most of the T-cell counts and diversity one year after transplant. Surviving recipient T cells and thymic progenitors accounted for the high day-60 TCRbeta diversity observed in some patients.

The CDR3 spans 12 residues. V shed 7 bases and J shed 3 bases, with 7 bases lying between them. This clonotype was seen at least ten times. The target antigen is unknown. Construction of the TCRbeta library involved unique molecular identifiers. A single record per CDR3 protein comes from TCRdb applying MiXCR to the PCR reads. The sample records 500,000 to 750,000 distinct CDR3 sequences, approximately 13% being singletons. The sequenced sample was PBMCs, mostly from graft donor cells, obtained 360 days after TCRalphabeta/CD19-depleted stem cell transplant. This rearrangement joins TRBV12-3 or TRBV12-4 to TRBJ1-5, with TRBD1 as a possible D gene (5 bases). The TCR comes from a male patient aged 10 to 17 who had a stem cell transplant for acute myeloid leukemia, so the T cells may come from the graft donor. CDR3 sequence: CASKGNNQPQHF. CDR3 DNA sequence: TGTGCCAGCAAGGGGAACAATCAGCCCCAGCATTTT.